What follows are 6 T cell receptor beta chains derived from one specimen sequenced in a study of neurological immune-mediated disorders (dated by TCRdb to the late 2010s). Taken with the paper, the label for time point translates to: longitudinal time-point 2. The method was 5' RACE. The sequencer was an Illumina HiSeq 2500. The public sequencing data were trimmed at Q25 with fastp and processed into clonotypes with MiXCR by TCRdb, which kept only in-frame beta chains. All rows with the same CDR3 protein become a single entry with the most common DNA and genes. The sample includes about 49,000 distinct CDR3 sequences, with roughly 14% observed a single time. The top ten constitute 4.5% of the sample. Sample: PBMCs. These TCRs come from a male donor with HTLV-1-associated myelopathy (HAM/TSP).

The chain links TRBV5-1 to TRBJ2-2, with 8 bases identical to TRBD1. J gave up 6 bases and V 3 bases, and 7 bases lay outside the gene matches. The germline CDR1 and CDR2 sequences are SGHRS and YFSETQ. The CDR3 spans 15 residues. CDR3 DNA: TGCGCCAGCAGCTCCGGACAGGGATGGGCCGGGGAGCTGTTTTTT. Translated: CASSSGQGWAGELFF.

This clonotype was seen at least ten times. The chain joins TRBV25-1 to TRBJ1-1, with D possibly being TRBD1 (5 bases). The CDR3 extends over 11 amino acids. V dropped 5 bases and J dropped 11 bases, with 12 bases sitting between them. Germline assignment: CDR1 MGHDK and CDR2 SYGVNS. CDR3 DNA sequence: TGTGCCAGCAGTCCGGGGGAAGGGGCTTTCTTT. Translation: CASSPGEGAFF.

This clonotype showed up many times. V and J are TRBV5-5 and TRBJ2-5; 8 bases fit TRBD2. The CDR3 loop spans 16 amino acids. Germline V gene data show CDR1 as SGHKS and CDR2 as YYEKEE (reference sequence). The V and J ends lost 0 bases and 3 bases, in that order; junction bases with no gene match: 7. CDR3 residues: CASSLGPGTRKETQYF. In nucleotides, the CDR3 is TGTGCCAGCAGCTTGGGCCCCGGGACTAGAAAAGAGACCCAGTACTTC.

In this sample, this clonotype turned up many times. The gene calls are TRBV6-2 or TRBV6-3 and TRBJ2-7; 9 bases line up with TRBD1. The CDR3 is 15 amino acids. Per the germline V gene, CDR1 is MNHEY and CDR2 is SVGEGT. V dropped 6 bases and J dropped 6; count of bases not matched to a gene: 12. In DNA form, the CDR3 reads TGTGCCAGCAGACTCAGTCACAGGGGGCGAGTCGAGCAGTACTTC. Encoded protein: CASRLSHRGRVEQYF.

The table lists this clonotype with many counts. The V call is TRBV5-6, the J call TRBJ2-5; D may correspond to TRBD1 or TRBD2 (5 bases each). The CDR3 runs to 14 residues. Germline assignment: CDR1 SGHDT and CDR2 YYEEEE. The V end was cut by 4 bases, the J end by 5 bases, with 15 bases between. The CDR3 nucleotides read TGTGCCAGCAGCCGGGTCCGAGGGACGGAGACCCAGTACTTC. Its translation: CASSRVRGTETQYF.

In this sample, this clonotype turned up many times. The V and J genes are TRBV10-2 and TRBJ1-3; TRBD1 matches 9 bases. Per germline, CDR1 WSHSY and CDR2 SAAADI. The CDR3 totals 16 residues. V was pared by 3 bases and J by 3 bases, with 6 bases of the junction left unmatched. The CDR3 nucleotides read TGCGCCAGCAGTGAAAGGGACAGGGTTAGTGGAAACACCATATATTTT. Amino acids: CASSERDRVSGNTIYF.